This T cell receptor (beta chain) was obtained from a study of technical replicates of blood from a few donors. CDR1 and CDR2 from the germline V gene are SGHRS and YFSETQ. V gave up 5 bases and J gave up 2 bases, with 13 bases separating them. The CDR3 contains 14 residues. Method: immunoSEQ multiplex PCR; TCRdb's copy keeps in-frame clones and lacks some. The data show tens of thousands of clones, with more than 75% seen just once and roughly 4.2% held by the top ten. This clonotype was sampled from a human donor in good health. Some clones in this sample may be carry-over from other donors' samples. The gene calls are TRBV5-1 and TRBJ1-1; D gene unclear. The sample consisted of PBMCs. CDR3: CASSRSGGNTEAFF. The CDR3 coding sequence is TGCGCCAGCAGTCGATCGGGAGGAAACACTGAAGCTTTCTTT. Based on the CDR3 plus reference TRBV5-1 and TRBJ1-1, the full variable domain is KAGVTQTPRYLIKTRGQQVTLSCSPISGHRSVSWYQQTPGQGLQFLFEYFSETQRNKGNFPGRFSGRQFSNSRSEMNVSTLELGDSALYLCASSRSGGNTEAFFGQGTRLTVV.